What follows are 32 T cell receptor beta chains derived from one specimen sequenced in a study of T cells expressing NK-cell markers. From its re-call of the 5' RACE reads, TCRdb lists each CDR3 protein once, without DNA. Its clone listing holds roughly 300,000 distinct CDR3 sequences. Source material: blood T cells: a sorted CD56 or NKG2C T cell subset, CD4+ or CD8+ T cells, or bulk PBMC T cells (not recorded which). Source of these receptors: a woman aged 18 to 75 in good health.

This chain connects TRBV6-1 to TRBJ2-1; TCRdb's D call of TRBD2 is untestable without DNA. This CDR3 spans 16 amino acids. The V gene's germline CDR1 is MNHNS and CDR2 SASEGT. CDR3: CAIHGTSGSSYNEQFF.

This chain joins TRBV5-1 and TRBJ2-1; TCRdb gives TRBD1 as the D gene, but with no DNA this cannot be confirmed. Per germline, CDR1 SGHRS and CDR2 YFSETQ. The length of the CDR3 is 17 residues. The CDR3 loop reads CASSPSPGQGGTTQQFF.

The CDR3 reads CASSFRGPLNTEAFF. This chain connects TRBV12-3 or TRBV12-4 to TRBJ1-1. This CDR3 has 15 amino acids.

The chain couples TRBV11-2 to TRBJ2-1; TCRdb outputs TRBD2, but without DNA this stays unchecked. The CDR3 has 15 residues. Germline CDR1 reads SGHAT; CDR2 reads FQNNGV. This chain's CDR3 is CASSLSGTYYNEQFF.

V and J are TRBV3-1 and TRBJ2-5. The CDR3 is made up of 13 amino acids. Germline CDR1 LGHDT, CDR2 YNNKEL (reference sequence). The CDR3 sequence: CASSLRWGETQYF.

V and J are TRBV5-1 and TRBJ2-1; absent DNA, TCRdb's TRBD2 call cannot be checked. This CDR3 contains 16 residues. Germline CDR1 is SGHRS and CDR2 is YFSETQ. CDR3 sequence reads: CASSFRRVAGYNEQFF.

The chain has TRBV20-1 and TRBJ2-5; without DNA, the TCRdb call of TRBD2 cannot be checked. CDR3 length: 12 residues. Germline CDR1 DFQATT, CDR2 SNEGSKA (reference sequence). This chain's CDR3 is CSARVAGETQYF.

The chain combines TRBV20-1 with TRBJ2-3; TCRdb outputs TRBD1, but without DNA this stays unchecked. This CDR3 comprises 13 residues. Germline CDR1 is DFQATT and CDR2 is SNEGSKA (reference sequence). The CDR3 sequence is CSAQGQAGDTQYF.

The chain uses TRBV3-1 and TRBJ1-2; without DNA, the TCRdb call of TRBD1 cannot be checked. Per the germline V gene, CDR1 is LGHDT and CDR2 is YNNKEL (reference sequence). The CDR3 contains 14 residues. CDR3 protein: CASSAGTGNYGYTF.

The chain combines TRBV5-5 with TRBJ1-5. This CDR3 is built from 15 residues. CDR1 and CDR2 from the germline V gene are SGHKS and YYEKEE (reference sequence). The CDR3 sequence: CASSFNPDRNQPQHF.

This CDR3 is CASSPDLGIRAYNEQFF. The chain is built from TRBV28 and TRBJ2-1; TCRdb returns TRBD1, unconfirmable since there is no DNA. The CDR3 has 17 amino acids. Germline assignment: CDR1 MDHEN and CDR2 SYDVKM. The entire variable domain, with the rest obtained from reference TRBV28 and TRBJ2-1, is as follows: DVKVTQSSRYLVKRTGEKVFLECVQDMDHENMFWYRQDPGLGLRLIYFSYDVKMKEKGDIPEGYSVSREKKERFSLILESASTNQTSMYLCASSPDLGIRAYNEQFFGPGTRLTVL.

This rearrangement joins TRBV12-3 or TRBV12-4 to TRBJ2-1; lacking DNA, the TRBD2 call made by TCRdb goes unchecked. The CDR3 has 16 residues. This chain's CDR3 is CASSFLRAAGRREQFF.

The chain has TRBV5-4 and TRBJ2-7; absent DNA, TCRdb's TRBD1 call cannot be checked. The CDR3 runs 17 residues. Looked up from germline, CDR1 is SGHNT and CDR2 is YYREEE (reference sequence). CDR3 protein: CASSAPPTGPFSYEQYF.

This sequence joins TRBV7-3 and TRBJ2-5. Germline assignment: CDR1 SGHTA and CDR2 FQGTGA. The CDR3 is 13 amino acids. The CDR3 reads CASSLTDEETQYF.

The chain uses TRBV18 and TRBJ2-1; TCRdb selects TRBD1, and the lack of DNA leaves this call unchecked. Germline V CDR1 and CDR2: KGHSH, LQKENI. The CDR3 runs to 15 residues. The CDR3 region is CASSLIAGADNEQFF.

The rearrangement joins TRBV25-1 to TRBJ2-3. The CDR3 loop spans 13 amino acids. The germline gives CDR1 MGHDK, CDR2 SYGVNS. The CDR3 region is CASSEPDFDTQYF.

The gene calls are TRBV7-2 and TRBJ1-5; TCRdb's assignment of TRBD1 cannot be checked, as there is no DNA. Germline assignment: CDR1 SGHTA and CDR2 FQGNSA. The CDR3 consists of 15 residues. The CDR3 loop reads CASSQGVGKGQPQHF.

The CDR3 reads CASRRLSGNTIYF. The gene calls are TRBV19 and TRBJ1-3; without DNA, the TCRdb call of TRBD1 cannot be checked. The CDR3 extends over 13 amino acids. Looked up from germline, CDR1 is LNHDA and CDR2 is SQIVND (reference sequence).

The V and J genes are TRBV12-3 or TRBV12-4 and TRBJ2-7. The CDR3 extends over 13 amino acids. Here the CDR3 reads CASSFSGAYEQYF.

The chain carries TRBV20-1 and TRBJ1-2. Germline V gives CDR1 DFQATT, CDR2 SNEGSKA (reference sequence). The CDR3 contains 11 residues. The CDR3 is CSGTANYGYTF.

The chain links TRBV28 to TRBJ2-7; TCRdb picks TRBD1, but there is no DNA to check that call. The CDR3 spans 14 residues. The germline gives CDR1 MDHEN, CDR2 SYDVKM. The CDR3: CASSRTGVPYEQYF.

The chain recombines TRBV19 with TRBJ2-5. This CDR3 has 17 amino acids. Germline lookup yields CDR1 LNHDA and CDR2 SQIVND (reference sequence). The CDR3 here is CASSGNRIRTLQETQYF. The whole variable domain, filled in from reference TRBV19 and TRBJ2-5, reads DGGITQSPKYLFRKEGQNVTLSCEQNLNHDAMYWYRQDPGQGLRLIYYSQIVNDFQKGDIAEGYSVSREKKESFPLTVTSAQKNPTAFYLCASSGNRIRTLQETQYFGPGTRLLVL.

The chain recombines TRBV15 with TRBJ1-2; TCRdb lists TRBD1, though no DNA is available to test this call. The length of the CDR3 is 17 residues. Germline V CDR1 and CDR2: LNHNV, YYDKDF (reference sequence). The CDR3 spells CATSRDPRTGGNYGYTF.

The chain combines TRBV11-2 with TRBJ2-3; lacking DNA, the TRBD2 call made by TCRdb goes unchecked. The CDR3 covers 20 residues. CDR1 is SGHAT, CDR2 FQNNGV, per germline. CDR3 amino acids: CASSLWRTSGGTDNPDTQYF.

The chain is built from TRBV27 and TRBJ2-7; TCRdb lists TRBD2, though no DNA is available to test this call. This CDR3 region has 14 residues. Germline loops: CDR1 MNHEY, CDR2 SMNVEV (reference sequence). CDR3 sequence: CASSRTSGAYEQYF.

J is TRBJ1-3 and V is TRBV4-2. CDR3 length: 16 residues. The germline CDR1 and CDR2 sequences are LGHNA and YNFKEQ. Here the CDR3 reads CASSQTRTGSGNTIYF.

This chain connects TRBV7-2 to TRBJ2-5; TCRdb selects TRBD1, and the lack of DNA leaves this call unchecked. Germline-derived CDR1 and CDR2 are SGHTA and FQGNSA. CDR3 length equals 16 residues. CDR3 amino acids: CASSLAGTGGQETQYF.

The V and J genes are TRBV7-2 and TRBJ2-5; TCRdb's D call of TRBD2 is untestable without DNA. CDR1 and CDR2 from the germline V gene are SGHTA and FQGNSA. The CDR3 is 16 amino acids. The CDR3 sequence is CASSLPNSGGRETQYF.

The chain uses TRBV12-3 or TRBV12-4 and TRBJ2-2. This CDR3 has 12 residues. The CDR3 sequence is CASSLPTGELFF.

The chain has TRBV6-5 and TRBJ1-3. The CDR3 is 17 residues long. CDR1 MNHEY and CDR2 SVGAGI come from the germline V gene. The CDR3 is CASSYGSGRDAGNTIYF.

The V and J genes are TRBV12-3 or TRBV12-4 and TRBJ2-5; there is no DNA to check the TCRdb D call of TRBD1. The CDR3 covers 13 residues. The CDR3 spells CASSFLQGETQYF.

CDR3 loop: CASSPQGRNTQYF. The V gene is TRBV18, the J gene TRBJ2-3; TCRdb returns TRBD2, unconfirmable since there is no DNA. This CDR3 is built from 13 residues. Germline CDR1 and CDR2: KGHSH and LQKENI. The whole variable domain, filled in from reference TRBV18 and TRBJ2-3, reads NAGVMQNPRHLVRRRGQEARLRCSPMKGHSHVYWYRQLPEEGLKFMVYLQKENIIDESGMPKERFSAEFPKEGPSILRIQQVVRGDSAAYFCASSPQGRNTQYFGPGTRLTVL.